This record concerns one TCR beta chain sequence. Its antigen is not identified. Primers for the PCR totalled 60 Vbeta and 13 Jbeta. Produced via immunoSEQ multiplex PCR; TCRdb's table is partial and in-frame only. The repertoire holds hundreds of thousands of clones, with approximately 83% as singletons. Unrecorded immune exposure was likely among donors, who were nominally healthy when sampled. Trimming took 4 bases from V and 1 from J; bases not matched to a gene: 10. The CDR3 totals 17 residues. Germline-derived CDR1 and CDR2 are SGHDT and YYEEEE. The entry originates in a study of cytomegalovirus exposure and HLA in healthy donors. General study points: Many donors shared some public TCRs, even though most TCR sequences were rare. Analysis was carried out at a later point, and it linked a missense DCLRE1C variant to TCR beta V- and J-gene trimming. The study reported that TCR beta sequences accurately predicted HLA-A and HLA-B alleles in most subjects.

Sample: PBMCs. This clonotype originated in a girl aged 5-17 years in good health and CMV-seronegative. The V and J genes are TRBV5-6 and TRBJ2-3; 9 bases align to TRBD2. In DNA form, the CDR3 reads TGTGCCAGCAGCCGACCGAAGGCTAGCGGGGGCACAGATACGCAGTATTTT. It translates to CASSRPKASGGTDTQYF.